This T cell receptor (beta chain) emerged from a study of somatic mutations in cytotoxic T cells in rheumatoid arthritis. Using immunoSEQ multiplex PCR, the repertoire was profiled, and TCRdb retains in-frame clones only, with some absent. The table includes 8,000 to 13,000 clones, 65% to 85% detected once. Input material: CD8+ T cells sorted from blood. This receptor was taken from a woman aged 45-60 years in good health.

DNA for the CDR3: TGTGCCAGCAGTCCGGGACAGGGGCATTCACCCCTCCACTTT. Its translation: CASSPGQGHSPLHF. The genes are TRBV2 and TRBJ1-6; 10 bases agree with TRBD1. The CDR3 runs to 14 residues. CDR1 and CDR2 (germline): SNHLY, FYNNEI. The J segment lost 8 bases and the V segment lost 5 bases, leaving 3 bases of the junction unmatched. Full variable domain (remainder filled in from reference TRBV2 and TRBJ1-6): EPEVTQTPSHQVTQMGQEVILRCVPISNHLYFYWYRQILGQKVEFLVSFYNNEISEKSEIFDDQFSVERPDGSNFTLKIRSTKLEDSAMYFCASSPGQGHSPLHFGNGTRLTVT.